These 16 T cell receptor beta chains originate from one sample sequenced in a study of shared clonotypes between healthy human individuals. The assay was immunoSEQ multiplex PCR, and TCRdb's table has in-frame clones only and misses some. The sample lists around 980,000 clones, about four fifths seen once, with 0.5% to 0.65% in the top ten. Sequences were obtained from memory CD4+ T cells from PBMCs. Subset denoted: CD45RA-negative fraction. These receptor sequences come from a man aged 18 to 35 in good health. Some clones in this sample may be carry-over from other donors' samples.

The rearrangement links TRBV7-2 to TRBJ2-3; D perhaps matches TRBD1 (6 bases). The V end lost 5 bases, the J end lost 7 bases, and 22 bases lay between the germline ends. Germline CDR1 reads SGHTA; CDR2 reads FQGNSA. This CDR3 has 16 amino acids. CDR3 nucleotide sequence: TGTGCCAGCAGCCTCGGGACACCAGCCGCCGTAAATACGCAGTATTTT. Translation: CASSLGTPAAVNTQYF.

This clone was seen just once. The chain joins TRBV7-2 to TRBJ2-7; perhaps TRBD2 as D (5 bases). CDR3 length: 14 residues. CDR1 is SGHTA and CDR2 is FQGNSA in the germline V gene. V lost 4 bases and J lost 3, with 13 bases in between. The CDR3 region is CASSSDYRSYEQYF. The CDR3 region has the DNA TGTGCCAGCAGCTCAGACTACCGGAGCTACGAGCAGTACTTC.

Details on this clone: This probably arose from a read error, given a far larger clone one base away. The CDR3 end shows no conserved phenylalanine or tryptophan, and so a read error is likely. J is TRBJ1-1 and V is TRBV28, with D possibly being TRBD1 (6 bases). V was cut by 3 bases and J by 6 bases, with 11 bases left in between. This CDR3 spans 13 amino acids. Germline V lookup: CDR1 MDHEN, CDR2 SYDVKM. The CDR3 nucleotides are TGTGCCAGCAGTTTTAGCGGGGGCCCTGAAGCTTTCTCT. Its translation: CASSFSGGPEAFS.

The V gene is TRBV6-5, the J gene TRBJ2-5; 7 nucleotides align to TRBD2. The V gene end was trimmed by 4 bases and the J gene end by 3 bases; junction bases not matched to a gene: 2. The CDR3 spans 13 residues. Germline values: CDR1 MNHEY, CDR2 SVGAGI. As DNA, the CDR3 is TGTGCCAGCAGTTCTAGCGGAAAAGAGACCCAGTACTTC. This encodes CASSSSGKETQYF.

This chain links TRBV10-3 with TRBJ1-1; unclear D gene. Trimming pared 3 bases from V and 2 bases from J, leaving 10 bases between. Germline V gives CDR1 ENHRY, CDR2 SYGVKD. There are 14 residues in the CDR3. The CDR3: CAISDWTDNTEAFF. The DNA for the CDR3 is TGTGCCATCAGTGATTGGACGGATAACACTGAAGCTTTCTTT.

This sequence joins TRBV27 and TRBJ2-7; TRBD2 aligns across 7 bases. Germline CDR1 is MNHEY and CDR2 is SMNVEV (reference sequence). CDR3 length equals 17 residues. V trimming: 0 bases; J trimming: 0 bases; junction bases outside the gene matches: 8. The CDR3, as DNA: TGTGCCAGCAGTTTATCGAGGCTAGCGGCGGCCTCCTACGAGCAGTACTTC. Translating it yields CASSLSRLAAASYEQYF.

The chain combines TRBV7-3 with TRBJ2-7; 11 positions match TRBD2. V dropped 5 bases and J dropped 5; count of bases not matched to a gene: 8. CDR3 length equals 15 residues. CDR1 is SGHTA, CDR2 FQGTGA, per germline. CDR3 region: CASSPIAGGPNEQYF. For the CDR3, the DNA is TGTGCCAGCAGCCCAATAGCGGGAGGGCCCAACGAGCAGTACTTC. Filled out from reference TRBV7-3 and TRBJ2-7, the complete variable domain reads GAGVSQTPSNKVTEKGKYVELRCDPISGHTALYWYRQSLGQGPEFLIYFQGTGAADDSGLPNDRFFAVRPEGSVSTLKIQRTERGDSAVYLCASSPIAGGPNEQYFGPGTRLTVT.

This clone was detected once. This chain connects TRBV4-1 to TRBJ2-4; tentative D call: TRBD2 (6 bases). V was shortened by 0 bases and J by 2 bases, with 17 bases between the two germline ends. This CDR3 region has 18 residues. Germline CDR1 reads MGHRA; CDR2 reads YSYEKL. Here the CDR3 reads CASSQEERRDGPKNIQYF. Written as DNA, the CDR3 is TGCGCCAGCAGCCAAGAAGAAAGGCGGGACGGTCCCAAAAACATTCAGTACTTC.

V gene TRBV4-3 combines with J gene TRBJ1-6; 7 bases map to TRBD1. Trimming at V came to 4 bases and at J to 7 bases, leaving 10 bases not matched to a gene. This CDR3 region has 16 residues. Germline V gives CDR1 LGHNA, CDR2 YSLEER. CDR3 protein: CASSLLPTGLNSPLHF. The CDR3 region has the DNA TGCGCCAGCAGCCTCCTTCCGACAGGGCTGAATTCACCCCTCCACTTT.

The rearrangement uses TRBV28 and TRBJ2-3, with TRBD2 as a possible D gene (5 bases). V lost 6 bases to trimming and J lost 4 bases, with 8 bases between them. CDR1 and CDR2 (germline): MDHEN, SYDVKM. CDR3 length: 12 residues. CDR3 in amino acids: CASSPAADTQYF. The CDR3 nucleotides read TGTGCCAGCAGCCCAGCGGCAGATACGCAGTATTTT.

This rearrangement joins TRBV27 to TRBJ1-1; perhaps TRBD1 as D (6 bases). Germline CDR1 reads MNHEY; CDR2 reads SMNVEV (reference sequence). The CDR3 consists of 14 residues. The V gene lost 1 base and the J gene lost 5 bases, with 11 bases spanning the gap. The CDR3 nucleotides are TGTGCCAGCAGTTTATGGGGGGGCCGAACTGAAGCTTTCTTT. Amino acid sequence: CASSLWGGRTEAFF.

The genes are TRBV2 and TRBJ1-3, with a tentative D call TRBD1 (6 bases). Trimming pared 6 bases from V and 4 bases from J, leaving 16 bases between. CDR3 size: 15 residues. CDR1 and CDR2 from the germline V gene are SNHLY and FYNNEI. Here the CDR3 reads CASRETGGSGNTIYF. The CDR3 nucleotides are TGTGCCAGCAGGGAGACAGGAGGGTCAGGAAACACCATATATTTT.

The CDR3 spells CAWSVPGTDTQYF. The CDR3 DNA reads as TGTGCCTGGAGTGTCCCGGGGACCGATACGCAGTATTTT. The chain joins TRBV30 to TRBJ2-3; either TRBD1 or TRBD2 may supply D (5 bases each). The CDR3 has 13 residues. With 0 bases removed from V and 6 bases from J, the gap between germline ends came to 10 bases. CDR1 is GTSNPN, CDR2 SVGIG, per germline (reference sequence).

The J gene is TRBJ1-2, the V gene TRBV2, with 10 bases aligning to TRBD1. This CDR3 has 11 amino acids. J lost 7 bases, V lost 8 bases, and 1 base had no gene match. The V gene's germline CDR1 is SNHLY and CDR2 FYNNEI. In nucleotides, the CDR3 is TGTGCCAGCGGACAGGGGGGTGGCTACACCTTC. Residues: CASGQGGGYTF.

This clone was recorded only once. CDR3 nucleotide sequence: TGTGCCAGCAGGGGACACGGATACGAGCAGTACTTC. This translates into CASRGHGYEQYF. The V gene is TRBV28, the J gene TRBJ2-7, with D possibly being TRBD1 (6 bases). This CDR3 contains 12 residues. Germline V gene sequence: CDR1 MDHEN, CDR2 SYDVKM. V lost 6 bases, J lost 4 bases, and 10 bases lay in between.

This clone was recorded only once. J is TRBJ1-4 and V is TRBV19; possibly TRBD1 for D (6 bases). CDR3 length: 16 residues. Per the germline V gene, CDR1 is LNHDA and CDR2 is SQIVND (reference sequence). V gave up 3 bases and J gave up 3 bases, with 14 bases separating them. The CDR3 DNA reads as TGTGCCAGTAGTATGGGGGGGGCTTCAGCTAATGAAAAACTGTTTTTT. Translation: CASSMGGASANEKLFF.